The rows below give T cell receptor beta chains drawn from one sample of a study of blood T cell repertoires in COVID-19. The method was immunoSEQ multiplex PCR; TCRdb's version includes in-frame clones alone and lacks a portion of them. The repertoire consists of around 15,000 clones, with under 95% occurring once and the leading ten covering around 4.7%. The sample comprised peripheral blood. These receptors were collected from a man in his 60s with active COVID-19. CDR3s include the opening cysteine and the closing phenylalanine or tryptophan. The D gene is left open where the match is weak. Not every row has a clone size; where given, it reads once, few, many or a size class.

j_call: TRBJ1-4
v_call: TRBV28
cdr3_length: 14
clone_size: -
d_call: -
cdr3_aa: CASSTGQLNEKLFF
cdr3_nt: TGTGCCAGCAGTACCGGACAGCTTAATGAAAAACTGTTTTTT

j_call: TRBJ1-5
v_call: TRBV12-3/TRBV12-4
cdr3_length: 13
clone_size: -
d_call: TRBD1
cdr3_aa: CASSPQGVQPQHF
cdr3_nt: TGTGCCAGCAGTCCCCAGGGGGTTCAGCCCCAGCATTTT

j_call: TRBJ2-5
v_call: TRBV11-3
cdr3_length: 13
clone_size: -
d_call: TRBD2
cdr3_aa: CASSPGLEETQYF
cdr3_nt: TGTGCCAGCAGCCCGGGACTAGAGGAGACCCAGTACTTC

j_call: TRBJ2-6
v_call: TRBV3-1/TRBV3-2
cdr3_length: 16
clone_size: once
d_call: -
cdr3_aa: CASSATGRSGANVLTF
cdr3_nt: TGTGCCAGCAGCGCAACGGGTCGCTCTGGGGCCAACGTCCTGACTTTC

j_call: TRBJ2-1
v_call: TRBV2
cdr3_length: 15
clone_size: -
d_call: TRBD1
cdr3_aa: CASSELPGQAIAGIF
cdr3_nt: TGTGCCAGCAGTGAGCTACCGGGACAGGCCATTGCCGGGATCTTC

j_call: TRBJ2-1
v_call: TRBV5-1
cdr3_length: 15
clone_size: -
d_call: -
cdr3_aa: CASSLAGTGYNEQFF
cdr3_nt: TGCGCCAGCAGCTTGGCGGGGACTGGTTACAATGAGCAGTTCTTC

j_call: TRBJ2-4
v_call: TRBV5-4
cdr3_length: 15
clone_size: few
d_call: -
cdr3_aa: CASSPGDLAKNIQYF
cdr3_nt: TGTGCCAGCAGCCCGGGGGATTTAGCCAAAAACATTCAGTACTTC

j_call: TRBJ2-5
v_call: TRBV27
cdr3_length: 13
clone_size: -
d_call: TRBD2
cdr3_aa: CASSGTSGETQYF
cdr3_nt: TGTGCCAGCAGCGGGACTAGCGGGGAGACCCAGTACTTC

j_call: TRBJ2-7
v_call: TRBV9
cdr3_length: 15
clone_size: -
d_call: TRBD1
cdr3_aa: CASSEDATGNYEQYF
cdr3_nt: TGTGCCAGCAGCGAGGATGCGACAGGGAACTACGAGCAGTACTTC

j_call: TRBJ2-3
v_call: TRBV29-1
cdr3_length: 14
clone_size: few
d_call: -
cdr3_aa: CSVEWSGNRDTQYF
cdr3_nt: TGCAGCGTTGAATGGTCAGGGAATCGAGATACGCAGTATTTT

j_call: TRBJ1-2
v_call: TRBV5-8
cdr3_length: 16
clone_size: -
d_call: -
cdr3_aa: CASSLVDVGPPQGYTF
cdr3_nt: TGTGCCAGCAGCTTGGTGGATGTGGGCCCCCCTCAGGGCTACACCTTC

j_call: TRBJ1-1
v_call: TRBV2
cdr3_length: 15
clone_size: -
d_call: TRBD1
cdr3_aa: CASREPGTVNTEAFF
cdr3_nt: TGTGCCAGCAGAGAACCCGGGACAGTGAACACTGAAGCTTTCTTT

j_call: TRBJ2-2
v_call: TRBV5-4
cdr3_length: 16
clone_size: -
d_call: -
cdr3_aa: CASSLDRYPATGELFF
cdr3_nt: TGTGCCAGCAGCTTGGACAGGTATCCCGCCACCGGGGAGCTGTTTTTT

j_call: TRBJ2-1
v_call: TRBV4-1
cdr3_length: 15
clone_size: -
d_call: TRBD1
cdr3_aa: CATEPGQGPEGEQFF
cdr3_nt: TGCGCCACGGAACCGGGACAGGGCCCAGAGGGTGAGCAGTTCTTC

j_call: TRBJ1-2
v_call: TRBV6-6
cdr3_length: 13
clone_size: -
d_call: -
cdr3_aa: CASSLGSGYGYTF
cdr3_nt: TGTGCCAGCAGTTTGGGAAGCGGCTATGGCTACACCTTC

j_call: TRBJ1-1
v_call: TRBV3-1/TRBV3-2
cdr3_length: 15
clone_size: -
d_call: -
cdr3_aa: CASSPRGHRNTEAFF
cdr3_nt: TGTGCCAGCAGCCCTAGAGGACACAGGAACACTGAAGCTTTCTTT

j_call: TRBJ1-3
v_call: TRBV2
cdr3_length: 15
clone_size: -
d_call: TRBD1
cdr3_aa: CASSTNRGGGNTIYF
cdr3_nt: TGTGCCAGCAGTACCAACAGGGGTGGTGGAAACACCATATATTTT

j_call: TRBJ1-6
v_call: TRBV10-1
cdr3_length: 14
clone_size: -
d_call: -
cdr3_aa: CASSGGSYNSPLHF
cdr3_nt: TGCGCCAGCAGTGGAGGGTCCTATAATTCACCCCTCCACTTT

j_call: TRBJ2-3
v_call: TRBV9
cdr3_length: 15
clone_size: -
d_call: TRBD2
cdr3_aa: CASTLAGGHSDTQYF
cdr3_nt: TGTGCCAGCACCTTAGCGGGGGGGCACTCGGATACGCAGTATTTT

j_call: TRBJ1-2
v_call: TRBV5-4
cdr3_length: 14
clone_size: -
d_call: -
cdr3_aa: CASTVAVGDRGYTF
cdr3_nt: TGTGCCAGCACCGTGGCCGTAGGAGACAGAGGCTACACCTTC

j_call: TRBJ2-1
v_call: TRBV9
cdr3_length: 15
clone_size: -
d_call: TRBD2
cdr3_aa: CASSVAWRGGNEQFF
cdr3_nt: TGTGCCAGCAGCGTAGCCTGGCGGGGGGGCAATGAGCAGTTCTTC

j_call: TRBJ1-4
v_call: TRBV2
cdr3_length: 15
clone_size: -
d_call: -
cdr3_aa: CASSEGVGGYEKLFF
cdr3_nt: TGTGCCAGCAGTGAGGGGGTAGGGGGTTATGAAAAACTGTTTTTT

j_call: TRBJ1-6
v_call: TRBV18
cdr3_length: 14
clone_size: -
d_call: TRBD1
cdr3_aa: CASSQQGRHSPLHF
cdr3_nt: TGTGCCAGCTCACAACAGGGGAGGCATTCACCCCTCCACTTT

j_call: TRBJ2-2
v_call: TRBV5-1
cdr3_length: 15
clone_size: -
d_call: -
cdr3_aa: CASSWTVPNTGELFF
cdr3_nt: TGCGCCAGCAGCTGGACAGTTCCGAACACCGGGGAGCTGTTTTTT

j_call: TRBJ1-1
v_call: TRBV7-9
cdr3_length: 13
clone_size: once
d_call: -
cdr3_aa: CASSSTGHTEAFF
cdr3_nt: TGTGCCAGCAGCTCGACAGGCCACACTGAAGCTTTCTTT

j_call: TRBJ2-5
v_call: TRBV7-9
cdr3_length: 18
clone_size: -
d_call: TRBD1
cdr3_aa: CASSTRRPHRGYQETQYF
cdr3_nt: TGTGCCAGCAGCACCCGTAGGCCCCACAGGGGATACCAAGAGACCCAGTACTTC

j_call: TRBJ1-4
v_call: TRBV18
cdr3_length: 13
clone_size: once
d_call: -
cdr3_aa: CASSQGLETERFF
cdr3_nt: TGTGCCAGCTCACAGGGGTTGGAGACGGAGCGGTTTTTT

j_call: TRBJ2-3
v_call: TRBV19
cdr3_length: 15
clone_size: -
d_call: TRBD2
cdr3_aa: CASRSGGLRLDTQYF
cdr3_nt: TGTGCCAGCCGCTCGGGGGGACTGCGGCTTGATACGCAGTATTTT

j_call: TRBJ2-3
v_call: TRBV28
cdr3_length: 16
clone_size: few
d_call: TRBD2
cdr3_aa: CASKDILAGSTDTQYF
cdr3_nt: TGTGCCAGCAAGGACATACTAGCGGGGAGCACAGATACGCAGTATTTT

j_call: TRBJ2-1
v_call: TRBV19
cdr3_length: 15
clone_size: -
d_call: -
cdr3_aa: CASSTRLEISNEQFF
cdr3_nt: TGTGCCAGTAGTACCCGCCTAGAGATATCAAATGAGCAGTTCTTC

j_call: TRBJ2-7
v_call: TRBV3-1/TRBV3-2
cdr3_length: 13
clone_size: -
d_call: -
cdr3_aa: CASSRGLTYEQYF
cdr3_nt: TGTGCCAGCAGTCGGGGTCTCACCTACGAGCAGTACTTC

j_call: TRBJ1-2
v_call: TRBV9
cdr3_length: 18
clone_size: -
d_call: TRBD1
cdr3_aa: CASSVIRGGRGAANGYTF
cdr3_nt: TGTGCCAGCAGCGTAATTCGAGGGGGCCGTGGAGCCGCAAATGGCTACACCTTC

j_call: TRBJ1-2
v_call: TRBV5-6
cdr3_length: 14
clone_size: -
d_call: -
cdr3_aa: CASSLVGGLYGYTF
cdr3_nt: TGTGCCAGCAGCTTGGTTGGGGGGTTGTATGGCTACACCTTC

j_call: TRBJ2-3
v_call: TRBV6-5
cdr3_length: 15
clone_size: -
d_call: -
cdr3_aa: CASSYEGHRTDTQYF
cdr3_nt: TGTGCCAGCAGTTACGAGGGACACCGCACAGATACGCAGTATTTT

j_call: TRBJ1-1
v_call: TRBV18
cdr3_length: 14
clone_size: -
d_call: -
cdr3_aa: CASSPTGGNTEAFF
cdr3_nt: TGTGCCAGCTCACCGACAGGAGGGAACACTGAAGCTTTCTTT

j_call: TRBJ2-3
v_call: TRBV3-1/TRBV3-2
cdr3_length: 15
clone_size: -
d_call: -
cdr3_aa: CASSPGTAFGGTQYF
cdr3_nt: TGTGCCAGCAGCCCAGGGACCGCGTTCGGGGGTACGCAGTATTTT

j_call: TRBJ1-4
v_call: TRBV18
cdr3_length: 16
clone_size: -
d_call: -
cdr3_aa: CASSPNALQSNEKLFF
cdr3_nt: TGTGCCAGCTCACCGAACGCTTTACAATCTAATGAAAAACTGTTTTTT

j_call: TRBJ1-1
v_call: TRBV7-9
cdr3_length: 14
clone_size: -
d_call: -
cdr3_aa: CASTPGRRNTEAFF
cdr3_nt: TGTGCCAGCACCCCTGGTCGCAGGAACACTGAAGCTTTCTTT

j_call: TRBJ2-6
v_call: TRBV2
cdr3_length: 17
clone_size: -
d_call: -
cdr3_aa: CASTGRLILSGANVLTF
cdr3_nt: TGTGCCAGCACCGGCAGACTGATACTCTCTGGGGCCAACGTCCTGACTTTC

j_call: TRBJ2-7
v_call: TRBV2
cdr3_length: 15
clone_size: -
d_call: TRBD1
cdr3_aa: CASASKDRGSYEQYF
cdr3_nt: TGTGCCAGCGCTAGTAAGGACAGGGGTTCCTACGAGCAGTACTTC

j_call: TRBJ2-3
v_call: TRBV9
cdr3_length: 15
clone_size: -
d_call: TRBD1
cdr3_aa: CASSAGTGLTDTQYF
cdr3_nt: TGTGCCAGCAGCGCCGGGACAGGATTAACAGATACGCAGTATTTT

j_call: TRBJ2-1
v_call: TRBV24-1
cdr3_length: 15
clone_size: -
d_call: TRBD1
cdr3_aa: CATSEGQLAYNEQFF
cdr3_nt: TGTGCCACCAGTGAGGGACAGCTAGCCTACAATGAGCAGTTCTTC

j_call: TRBJ1-1
v_call: TRBV4-2
cdr3_length: 16
clone_size: -
d_call: -
cdr3_aa: CASSQGGGRANTEAFF
cdr3_nt: TGTGCCAGCAGCCAAGGGGGGGGGAGAGCAAACACTGAAGCTTTCTTT

j_call: TRBJ2-3
v_call: TRBV7-7
cdr3_length: 16
clone_size: -
d_call: TRBD1
cdr3_aa: CASSPPGTESTDTQYF
cdr3_nt: TGTGCCAGCAGCCCCCCCGGGACAGAGAGCACAGATACGCAGTATTTT

j_call: TRBJ1-2
v_call: TRBV18
cdr3_length: 16
clone_size: -
d_call: TRBD1
cdr3_aa: CASSPSAGGLSSGYTF
cdr3_nt: TGTGCCAGCTCACCATCGGCAGGGGGCTTATCGAGTGGCTACACCTTC

j_call: TRBJ2-2
v_call: TRBV12-3/TRBV12-4
cdr3_length: 13
clone_size: once
d_call: -
cdr3_aa: CASRYREYGELFF
cdr3_nt: TGTGCCAGCAGGTACAGGGAGTATGGTGAGCTGTTTTTT

j_call: TRBJ2-1
v_call: TRBV10-1
cdr3_length: 14
clone_size: -
d_call: TRBD1
cdr3_aa: CASSSSGQGNEQFF
cdr3_nt: TGCGCCAGCAGTAGCTCAGGACAGGGCAATGAGCAGTTCTTC

j_call: TRBJ2-1
v_call: TRBV29-1
cdr3_length: 15
clone_size: -
d_call: TRBD2
cdr3_aa: CSVEVAGGQKDEQFF
cdr3_nt: TGCAGCGTTGAAGTAGCGGGGGGGCAAAAAGATGAGCAGTTCTTC

j_call: TRBJ2-7
v_call: TRBV5-4
cdr3_length: 17
clone_size: -
d_call: TRBD2
cdr3_aa: CASSLRLAGGPYDKQYF
cdr3_nt: TGTGCCAGCAGCTTAAGACTAGCGGGGGGCCCGTACGATAAGCAGTACTTC

j_call: TRBJ2-2
v_call: TRBV27
cdr3_length: 15
clone_size: -
d_call: -
cdr3_aa: CASSYRDLGTGELFF
cdr3_nt: TGTGCCAGCAGTTACAGGGATCTGGGAACCGGGGAGCTGTTTTTT

j_call: TRBJ1-3
v_call: TRBV18
cdr3_length: 16
clone_size: -
d_call: TRBD1
cdr3_aa: CASSPPGTDSGNTIYF
cdr3_nt: TGTGCCAGCTCACCACCGGGGACAGACTCTGGAAACACCATATATTTT

j_call: TRBJ2-4
v_call: TRBV4-1
cdr3_length: 18
clone_size: -
d_call: -
cdr3_aa: CASNTVGREPGAKNIQYF
cdr3_nt: TGCGCCAGCAACACCGTTGGCCGGGAGCCGGGGGCCAAAAACATTCAGTACTTC

j_call: TRBJ1-4
v_call: TRBV10-1
cdr3_length: 17
clone_size: -
d_call: -
cdr3_aa: CASSDSPGFTTNEKLFF
cdr3_nt: TGCGCCAGCAGTGACTCCCCGGGATTCACAACTAATGAAAAACTGTTTTTT

j_call: TRBJ1-4
v_call: TRBV5-1
cdr3_length: 15
clone_size: -
d_call: -
cdr3_aa: CASSSQGLSSEKLFF
cdr3_nt: TGCGCCAGCAGTTCACAGGGTTTATCCTCTGAAAAACTGTTTTTT

j_call: TRBJ1-2
v_call: TRBV5-1
cdr3_length: 14
clone_size: -
d_call: TRBD1
cdr3_aa: CASSLTGGNYGYTF
cdr3_nt: TGCGCCAGCAGCTTGACAGGGGGGAACTATGGCTACACCTTC

j_call: TRBJ2-5
v_call: TRBV24-1
cdr3_length: 16
clone_size: -
d_call: TRBD2
cdr3_aa: CATSDQGTGGAETQYF
cdr3_nt: TGTGCCACCAGTGACCAGGGGACCGGGGGGGCCGAGACCCAGTACTTC